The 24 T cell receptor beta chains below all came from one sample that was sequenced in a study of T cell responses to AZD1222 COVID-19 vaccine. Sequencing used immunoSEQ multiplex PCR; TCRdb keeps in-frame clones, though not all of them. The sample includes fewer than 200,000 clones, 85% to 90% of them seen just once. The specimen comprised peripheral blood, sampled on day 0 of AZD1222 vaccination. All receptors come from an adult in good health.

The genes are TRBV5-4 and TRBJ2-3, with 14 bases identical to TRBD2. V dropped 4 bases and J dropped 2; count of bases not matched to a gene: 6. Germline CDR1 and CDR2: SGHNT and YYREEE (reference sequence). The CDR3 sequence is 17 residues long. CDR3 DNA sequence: TGTGCCAGCAGCCCACGACTAGCGGGAGGGCCCACAGATACGCAGTATTTT. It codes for CASSPRLAGGPTDTQYF.

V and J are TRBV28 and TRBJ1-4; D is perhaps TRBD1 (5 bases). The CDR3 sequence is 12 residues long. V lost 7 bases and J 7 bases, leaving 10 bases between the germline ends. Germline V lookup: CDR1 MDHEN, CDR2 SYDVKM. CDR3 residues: CASIGRAEKLFF. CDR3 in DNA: TGTGCCAGCATTGGCAGGGCTGAAAAACTGTTTTTT.

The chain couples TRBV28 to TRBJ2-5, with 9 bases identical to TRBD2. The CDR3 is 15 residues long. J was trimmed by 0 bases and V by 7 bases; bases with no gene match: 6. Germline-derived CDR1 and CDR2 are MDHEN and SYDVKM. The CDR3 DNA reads TGTGCCAGCAAGACTAGCGGAAGATACCAAGAGACCCAGTACTTC. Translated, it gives CASKTSGRYQETQYF.

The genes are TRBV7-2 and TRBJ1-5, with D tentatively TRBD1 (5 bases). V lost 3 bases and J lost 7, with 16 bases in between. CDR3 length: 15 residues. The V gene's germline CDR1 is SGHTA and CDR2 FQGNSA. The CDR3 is CASSFQGSPGQPQHF. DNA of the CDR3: TGTGCCAGCAGCTTCCAGGGCTCCCCAGGGCAGCCCCAGCATTTT.

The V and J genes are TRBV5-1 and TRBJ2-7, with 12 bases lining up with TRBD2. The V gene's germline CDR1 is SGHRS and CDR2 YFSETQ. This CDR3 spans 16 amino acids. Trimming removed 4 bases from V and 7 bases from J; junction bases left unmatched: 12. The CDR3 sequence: CASSEQTSGGSVEQYF. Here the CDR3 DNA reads TGCGCCAGCAGCGAACAGACTAGCGGGGGCTCCGTAGAGCAGTACTTC.

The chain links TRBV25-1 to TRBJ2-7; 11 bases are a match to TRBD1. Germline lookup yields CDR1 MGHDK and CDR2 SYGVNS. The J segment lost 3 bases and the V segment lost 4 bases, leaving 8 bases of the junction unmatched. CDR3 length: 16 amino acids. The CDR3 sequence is CASSGLGQGAVYEQYF. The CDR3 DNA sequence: TGTGCCAGCAGTGGGCTTGGACAGGGGGCCGTCTACGAGCAGTACTTC.

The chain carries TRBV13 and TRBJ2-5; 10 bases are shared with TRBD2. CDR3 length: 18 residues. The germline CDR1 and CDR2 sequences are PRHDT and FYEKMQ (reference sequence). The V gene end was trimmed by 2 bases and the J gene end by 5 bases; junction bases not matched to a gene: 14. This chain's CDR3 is CASSLSMLSGGASETQYF. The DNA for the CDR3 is TGTGCCAGCAGCTTATCAATGCTGAGCGGGGGGGCCTCGGAGACCCAGTACTTC.

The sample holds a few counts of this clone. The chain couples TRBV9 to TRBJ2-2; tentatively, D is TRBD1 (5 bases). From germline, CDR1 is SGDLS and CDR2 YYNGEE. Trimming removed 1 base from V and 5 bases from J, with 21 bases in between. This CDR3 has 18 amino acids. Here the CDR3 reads CASSVRQSSVVSTGELFF. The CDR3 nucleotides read TGTGCCAGCAGCGTAAGACAGAGTAGTGTTGTCTCAACCGGGGAGCTGTTTTTT.

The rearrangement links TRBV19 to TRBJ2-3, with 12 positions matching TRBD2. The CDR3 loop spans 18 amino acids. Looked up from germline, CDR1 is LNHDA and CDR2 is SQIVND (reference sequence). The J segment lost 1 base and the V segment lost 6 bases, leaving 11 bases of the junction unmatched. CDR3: CASRRLGLAGTGTDTQYF. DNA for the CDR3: TGTGCCAGTAGACGCTTGGGACTAGCGGGTACCGGCACAGATACGCAGTATTTT.

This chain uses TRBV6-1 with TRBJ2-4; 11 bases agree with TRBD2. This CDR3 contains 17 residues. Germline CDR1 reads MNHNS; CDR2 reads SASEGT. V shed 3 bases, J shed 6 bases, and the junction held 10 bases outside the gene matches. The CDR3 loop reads CASSEVSGGARGNIQYF. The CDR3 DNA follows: TGTGCCAGCAGTGAGGTTAGCGGGGGGGCTCGCGGAAACATTCAGTACTTC.

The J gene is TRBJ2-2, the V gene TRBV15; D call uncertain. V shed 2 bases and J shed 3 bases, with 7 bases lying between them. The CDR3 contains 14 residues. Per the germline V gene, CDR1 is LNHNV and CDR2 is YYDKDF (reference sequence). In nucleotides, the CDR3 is TGTGCCACCAGCAGACTCCGCCACACCGGGGAGCTGTTTTTT. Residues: CATSRLRHTGELFF.

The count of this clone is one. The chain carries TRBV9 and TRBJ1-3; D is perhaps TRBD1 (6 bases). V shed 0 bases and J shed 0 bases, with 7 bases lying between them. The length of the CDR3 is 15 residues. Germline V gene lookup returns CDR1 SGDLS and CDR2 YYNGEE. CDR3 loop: CASSVDRVSGNTIYF. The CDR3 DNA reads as TGTGCCAGCAGCGTAGACAGGGTCTCTGGAAACACCATATATTTT. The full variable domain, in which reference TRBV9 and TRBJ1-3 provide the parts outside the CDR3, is DSGVTQTPKHLITATGQRVTLRCSPRSGDLSVYWYQQSLDQGLQFLIQYYNGEERAKGNILERFSAQQFPDLHSELNLSSLELGDSALYFCASSVDRVSGNTIYFGEGSWLTVV.

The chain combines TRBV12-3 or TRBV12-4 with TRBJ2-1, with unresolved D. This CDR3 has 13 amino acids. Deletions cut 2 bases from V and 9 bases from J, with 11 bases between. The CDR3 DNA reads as TGTGCCAGCAGTTTAATGTTCGACGGTGAGCAGTTCTTC. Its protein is CASSLMFDGEQFF.

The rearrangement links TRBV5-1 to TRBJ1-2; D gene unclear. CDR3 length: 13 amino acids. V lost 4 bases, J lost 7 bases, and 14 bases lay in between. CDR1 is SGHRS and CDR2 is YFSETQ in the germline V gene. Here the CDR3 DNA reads TGCGCCAGCAGCCCGGTGGGCCACCTTGGCTACACCTTC. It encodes CASSPVGHLGYTF.

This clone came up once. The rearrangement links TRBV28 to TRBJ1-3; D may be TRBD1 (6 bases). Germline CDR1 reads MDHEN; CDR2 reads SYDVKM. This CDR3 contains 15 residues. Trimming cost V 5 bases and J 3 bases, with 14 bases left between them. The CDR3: CASSTKQGYGNTIYF. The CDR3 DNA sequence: TGTGCCAGCAGTACCAAACAGGGTTATGGAAACACCATATATTTT.

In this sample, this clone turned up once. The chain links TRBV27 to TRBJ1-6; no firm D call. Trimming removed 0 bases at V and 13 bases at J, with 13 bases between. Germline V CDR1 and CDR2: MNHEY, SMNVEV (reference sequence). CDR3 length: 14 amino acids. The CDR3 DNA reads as TGTGCCAGCAGTTTATCGTCTGCCTTATACCCCCTCCACTTT. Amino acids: CASSLSSALYPLHF.

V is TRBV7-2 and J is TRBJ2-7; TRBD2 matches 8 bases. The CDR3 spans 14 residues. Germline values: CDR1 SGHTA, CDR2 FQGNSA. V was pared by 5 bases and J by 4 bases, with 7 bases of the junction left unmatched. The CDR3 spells CASSTRRGEYEQYF. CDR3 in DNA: TGTGCCAGCAGCACAAGGCGGGGGGAATACGAGCAGTACTTC.

CDR3 amino acids: CASSGVAGVAYEQYF. In DNA form, the CDR3 reads TGTGCCAGCAGCGGTGTGGCGGGGGTAGCCTACGAGCAGTACTTC. The chain joins TRBV7-8 to TRBJ2-7; 7 bases are shared with TRBD2. V shed 5 bases and J 2 bases; nucleotides not matched to a gene: 9. From germline, CDR1 is SGHVS and CDR2 FQNEAQ. The CDR3 runs 15 residues.

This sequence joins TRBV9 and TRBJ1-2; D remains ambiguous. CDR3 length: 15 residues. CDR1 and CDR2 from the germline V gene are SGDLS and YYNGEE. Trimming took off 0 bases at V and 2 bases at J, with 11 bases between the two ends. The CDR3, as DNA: TGTGCCAGCAGCGTAGGAGTTTACACCAACTATGGCTACACCTTC. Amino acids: CASSVGVYTNYGYTF.

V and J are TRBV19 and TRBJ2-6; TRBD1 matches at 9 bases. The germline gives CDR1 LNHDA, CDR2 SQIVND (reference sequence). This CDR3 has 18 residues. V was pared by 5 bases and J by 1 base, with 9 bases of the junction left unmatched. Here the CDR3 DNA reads TGTGCCAGTAGTCTCCAGGACAGGGGACCTTCTGGGGCCAACGTCCTGACTTTC. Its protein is CASSLQDRGPSGANVLTF.

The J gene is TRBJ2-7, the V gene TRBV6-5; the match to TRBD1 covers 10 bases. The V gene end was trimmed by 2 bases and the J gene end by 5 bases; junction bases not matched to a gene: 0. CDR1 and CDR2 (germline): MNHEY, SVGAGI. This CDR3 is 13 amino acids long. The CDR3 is CASSYGQGDEQYF. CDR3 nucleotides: TGTGCCAGCAGTTACGGACAGGGGGACGAGCAGTACTTC.

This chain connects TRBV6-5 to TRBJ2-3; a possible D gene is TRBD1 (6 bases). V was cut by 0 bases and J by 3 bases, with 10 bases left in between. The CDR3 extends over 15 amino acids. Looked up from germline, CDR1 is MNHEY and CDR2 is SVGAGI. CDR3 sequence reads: CASSYSERGTDTQYF. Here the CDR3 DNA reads TGTGCCAGCAGTTACTCGGAGAGGGGGACAGATACGCAGTATTTT.

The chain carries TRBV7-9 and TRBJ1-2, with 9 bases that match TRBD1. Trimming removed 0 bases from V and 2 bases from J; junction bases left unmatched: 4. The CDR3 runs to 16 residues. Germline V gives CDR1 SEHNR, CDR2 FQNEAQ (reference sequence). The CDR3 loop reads CASSLAGDRANYGYTF. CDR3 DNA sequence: TGTGCCAGCAGCTTAGCGGGGGACAGGGCCAACTATGGCTACACCTTC.

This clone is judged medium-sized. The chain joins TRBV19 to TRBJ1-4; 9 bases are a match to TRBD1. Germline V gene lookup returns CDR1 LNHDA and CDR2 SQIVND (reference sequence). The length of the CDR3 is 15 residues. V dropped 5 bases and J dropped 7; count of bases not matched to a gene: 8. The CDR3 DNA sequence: TGTGCCAGTAGTCGGACAGGGGTCGGTGGTGAAAAACTGTTTTTT. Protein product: CASSRTGVGGEKLFF.